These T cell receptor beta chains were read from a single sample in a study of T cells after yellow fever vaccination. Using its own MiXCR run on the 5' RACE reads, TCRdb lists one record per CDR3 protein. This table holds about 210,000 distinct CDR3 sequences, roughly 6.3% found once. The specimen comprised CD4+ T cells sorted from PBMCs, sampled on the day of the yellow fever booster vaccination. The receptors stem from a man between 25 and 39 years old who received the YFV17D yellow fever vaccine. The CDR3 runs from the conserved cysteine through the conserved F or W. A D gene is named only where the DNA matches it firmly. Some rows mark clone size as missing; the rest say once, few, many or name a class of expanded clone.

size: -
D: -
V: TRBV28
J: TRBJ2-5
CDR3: CASTLIGRQETQYF
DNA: TGTGCCAGCACCCTGATAGGACGGCAAGAGACCCAGTACTTC

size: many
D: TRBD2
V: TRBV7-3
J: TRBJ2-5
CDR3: CASSLRLAGGETQYF
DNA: TGTGCCAGCAGCTTAAGGCTAGCGGGAGGCGAGACCCAGTACTTC

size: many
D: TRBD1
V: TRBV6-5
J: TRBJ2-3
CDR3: CASSTGGAQYF
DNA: TGTGCCAGCAGCACAGGGGGCGCGCAGTATTTT

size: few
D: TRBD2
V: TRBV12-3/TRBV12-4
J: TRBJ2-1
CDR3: CASSAITSGRAHEQFF
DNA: TGTGCCAGCAGCGCAATAACTAGCGGGAGGGCCCATGAGCAGTTCTTC

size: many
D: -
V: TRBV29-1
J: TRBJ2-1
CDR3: CSVRWAYNEQFF
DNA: TGCAGCGTTAGGTGGGCCTACAATGAGCAGTTCTTC

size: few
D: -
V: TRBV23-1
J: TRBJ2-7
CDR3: CASTPGTPF
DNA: TGCGCCAGCACCCCGGGGACACCTTTC

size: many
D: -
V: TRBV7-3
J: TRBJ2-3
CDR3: CASSLPNSVDTQYF
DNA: TGTGCCAGCAGCTTGCCCAATTCGGTAGATACGCAGTATTTT

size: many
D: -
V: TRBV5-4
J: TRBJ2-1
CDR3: CASSLGVAREQFF
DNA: TGTGCCAGCAGCTTGGGGGTAGCACGGGAGCAGTTCTTC

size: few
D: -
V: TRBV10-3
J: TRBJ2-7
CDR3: CASSPGREGEQYF
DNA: TGTGCCAGTTCGCCGGGGCGGGAAGGCGAGCAGTACTTC

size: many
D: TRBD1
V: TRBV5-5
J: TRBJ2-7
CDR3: CASSLGTGEQYF
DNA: TGTGCCAGCAGCTTGGGGACAGGGGAGCAGTACTTC

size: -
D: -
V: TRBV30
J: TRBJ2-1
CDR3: CAWSEGGIYNEQFF
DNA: TGTGCCTGGAGTGAGGGGGGAATTTACAATGAGCAGTTCTTC

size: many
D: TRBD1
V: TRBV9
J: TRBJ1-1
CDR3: CASSATGVPEAFF
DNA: TGTGCCAGCAGCGCCACAGGGGTTCCTGAAGCTTTCTTT

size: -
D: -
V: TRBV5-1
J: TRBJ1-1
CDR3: CASSLEKQGTEAFF
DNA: TGCGCCAGCAGCTTGGAGAAACAGGGAACTGAAGCTTTCTTT

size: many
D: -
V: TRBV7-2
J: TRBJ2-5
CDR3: CASSLGLGETQYF
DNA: TGTGCCAGCAGCTTAGGGCTAGGAGAGACCCAGTACTTC

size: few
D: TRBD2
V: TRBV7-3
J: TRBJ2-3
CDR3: CASSPQAGDPDTQYF
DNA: TGTGCCAGCAGTCCCCAAGCGGGAGATCCGGATACGCAGTATTTT

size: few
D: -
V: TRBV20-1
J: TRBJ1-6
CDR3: CSAVAGNSNSPLHF
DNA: TGCAGTGCCGTAGCGGGGAACAGCAATTCACCCCTCCACTTT

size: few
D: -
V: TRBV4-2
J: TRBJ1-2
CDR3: CASSQDEQGGYGYTF
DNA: TGTGCCAGCAGCCAAGATGAGCAGGGAGGTTATGGCTACACCTTC

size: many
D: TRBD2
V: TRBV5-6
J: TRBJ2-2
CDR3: CASSLRTSLNFGELFF
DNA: TGTGCCAGCAGCTTAAGGACTAGCCTTAACTTCGGGGAGCTGTTTTTT

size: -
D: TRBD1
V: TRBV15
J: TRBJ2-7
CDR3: CATSRDRDSDAYEQYF
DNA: TGTGCCACCAGCAGAGACCGGGACAGCGACGCATACGAGCAGTACTTC

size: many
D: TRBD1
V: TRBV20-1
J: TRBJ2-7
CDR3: CSARTDRGYEQYF
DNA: TGCAGTGCCAGAACCGACAGGGGCTACGAGCAGTACTTC

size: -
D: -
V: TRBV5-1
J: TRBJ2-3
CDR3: CASRLGTTNSQTQYF
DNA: TGCGCCAGCAGACTTGGGACAACCAACAGCCAGACGCAGTATTTT